This T cell receptor (beta chain) comes out of a study of T cell responses to AZD1222 COVID-19 vaccine. General study results and limits: Once two AZD1222 doses were given, Spike-specific TCR breadth and depth went up. Spike was spanned by vaccine-associated CD4 TCRs, which were dominant at 160-218 and 743-854.

Data came from immunoSEQ multiplex PCR; TCRdb stores just in-frame clones and leaves some out. The sample lists about 75,000 clones, around 87% occurring once. As for this clone: Its antigen remains unknown.

The sequences come from peripheral blood, collected 28 days after the second AZD1222 dose. The sequence was collected from an adult who received the AZD1222 COVID-19 vaccine.

The CDR3 nucleotides read TGTGCCAGCAGCTTAGACGGAATGAGGGGCGATATTTACAATGAGCAGTTCTTC. Amino acids: CASSLDGMRGDIYNEQFF. The V gene is TRBV7-2, the J gene TRBJ2-1, with D tentatively TRBD1 or TRBD2 (5 bases each). This CDR3 spans 18 amino acids. The germline CDR1 and CDR2 sequences are SGHTA and FQGNSA. The germline V and J ends were trimmed by 1 base and 4 bases, with 20 bases remaining between them.